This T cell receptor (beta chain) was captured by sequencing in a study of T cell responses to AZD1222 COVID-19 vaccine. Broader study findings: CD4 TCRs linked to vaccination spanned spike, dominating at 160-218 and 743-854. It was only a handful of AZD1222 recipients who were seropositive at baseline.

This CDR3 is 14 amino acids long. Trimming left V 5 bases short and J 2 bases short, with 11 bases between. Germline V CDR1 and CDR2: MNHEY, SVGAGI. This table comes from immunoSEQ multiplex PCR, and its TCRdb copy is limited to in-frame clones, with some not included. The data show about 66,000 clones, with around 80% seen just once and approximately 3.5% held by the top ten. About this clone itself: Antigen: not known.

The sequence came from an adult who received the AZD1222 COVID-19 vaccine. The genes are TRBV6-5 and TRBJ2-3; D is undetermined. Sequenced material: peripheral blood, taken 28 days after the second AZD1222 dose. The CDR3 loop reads CASSPLISTDTQYF. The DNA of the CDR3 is TGTGCCAGCAGTCCACTTATCTCCACAGATACGCAGTATTTT.